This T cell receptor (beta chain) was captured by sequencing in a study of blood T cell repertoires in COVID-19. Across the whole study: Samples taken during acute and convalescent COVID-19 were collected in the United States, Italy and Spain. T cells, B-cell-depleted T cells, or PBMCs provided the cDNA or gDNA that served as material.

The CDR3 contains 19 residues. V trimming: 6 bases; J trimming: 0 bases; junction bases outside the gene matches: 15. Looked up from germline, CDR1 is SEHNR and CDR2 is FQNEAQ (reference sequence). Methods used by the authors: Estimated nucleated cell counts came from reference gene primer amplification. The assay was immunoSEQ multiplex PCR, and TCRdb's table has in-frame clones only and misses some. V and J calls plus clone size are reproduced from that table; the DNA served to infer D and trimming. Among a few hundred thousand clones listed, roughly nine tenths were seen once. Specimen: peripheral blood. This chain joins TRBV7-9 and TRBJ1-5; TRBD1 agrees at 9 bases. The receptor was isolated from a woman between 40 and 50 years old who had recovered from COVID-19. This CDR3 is CASSRWTGDGLYSNQPQHF. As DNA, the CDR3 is TGTGCCAGCAGTAGATGGACAGGGGATGGCCTATATAGCAATCAGCCCCAGCATTTT.